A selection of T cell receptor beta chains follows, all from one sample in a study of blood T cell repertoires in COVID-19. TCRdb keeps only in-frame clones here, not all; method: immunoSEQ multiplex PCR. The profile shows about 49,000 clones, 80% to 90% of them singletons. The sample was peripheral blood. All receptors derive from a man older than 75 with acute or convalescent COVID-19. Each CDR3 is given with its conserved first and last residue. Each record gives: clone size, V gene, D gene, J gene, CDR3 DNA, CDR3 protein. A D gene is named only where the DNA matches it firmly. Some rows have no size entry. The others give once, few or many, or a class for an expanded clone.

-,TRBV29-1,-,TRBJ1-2,TGCAGCGTTGGCGGGGGGAGAGGGCGCAATTCCTATGGCTACACCTTC,CSVGGGRGRNSYGYTF
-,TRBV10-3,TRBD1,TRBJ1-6,TGTGCCACCTTGCGGGACAGGGCCTACTCACCCCTCCACTTT,CATLRDRAYSPLHF
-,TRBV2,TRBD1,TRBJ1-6,TGTGCCAGCCGGGGACAGGGTAATTCACCCCTCCACTTT,CASRGQGNSPLHF
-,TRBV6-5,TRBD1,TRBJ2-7,TGTGCCAGCAGTTGGGACAGGACTTCCTACGAGCAGTACTTC,CASSWDRTSYEQYF
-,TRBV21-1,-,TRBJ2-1,TGTGCCAGCGAAGGGGTTCCCTCCCCCGACAATGAGCAGTTCTTC,CASEGVPSPDNEQFF
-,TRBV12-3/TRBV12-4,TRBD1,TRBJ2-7,TGTGCCGGCAGGGGGCCGAGCTCCTACGAGCAGTACTTC,CAGRGPSSYEQYF
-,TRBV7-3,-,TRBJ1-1,TGTGCCAGCAGCCCACACGGGGTGAACACTGAAGCTTTCTTT,CASSPHGVNTEAFF
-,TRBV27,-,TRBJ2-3,TGTGCCAGCAGTTTATATGGACTTTACACAGATACGCAGTATTTT,CASSLYGLYTDTQYF
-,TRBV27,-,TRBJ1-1,TGTGCCAGCAGTTTCGGGGGGCCTAGTAGCACTGAAGCTTTCTTT,CASSFGGPSSTEAFF
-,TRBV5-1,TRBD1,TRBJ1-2,TGCGCCAGCAGCCAGACAGGGCTCGGCTACACCTTC,CASSQTGLGYTF
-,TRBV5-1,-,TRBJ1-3,TGCGCCAGCAGCTTGGAGACTGCTGGAAACACCATATATTTT,CASSLETAGNTIYF
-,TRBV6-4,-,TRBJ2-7,TGTGCCAGCAGTGACGTTCTGAGGTCGTCCACCCCGGGGAAGCCCCACGAGCAGTACTTC,CASSDVLRSSTPGKPHEQYF
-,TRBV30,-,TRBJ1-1,TGTGCCTGGAGCCGGACACTGAACACTGAAGCTTTCTTT,CAWSRTLNTEAFF
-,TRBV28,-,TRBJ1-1,TGTGCCAGCAGTCGAACGGGTCGGGAAGCTTTCTTT,CASSRTGREAFF
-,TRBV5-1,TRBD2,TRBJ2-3,TGCGCCAGCCAAACTAGCGGGGGGGTCGCAGATACGCAGTATTTT,CASQTSGGVADTQYF
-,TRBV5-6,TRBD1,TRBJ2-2,TGTGCCAGCAGCTCCGGGACAGGGAGCGTCACCGGGGAGCTGTTTTTT,CASSSGTGSVTGELFF
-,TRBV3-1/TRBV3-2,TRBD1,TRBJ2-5,TGTGCCAGCAGCAAGACAGGGGCCCAAGAGACCCAGTACTTC,CASSKTGAQETQYF
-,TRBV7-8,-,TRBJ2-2,TGTGCCAGCAGGAAGGGGTGGTCGAACACCGGGGAGCTGTTTTTT,CASRKGWSNTGELFF
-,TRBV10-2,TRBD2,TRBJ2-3,TGCGCCAGCAGTAGCGGGATCGTCACAGATACGCAGTATTTT,CASSSGIVTDTQYF
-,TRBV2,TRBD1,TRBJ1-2,TGTGCCAGCAGTGGGACAGGCGTGAGGTATGGCTACACCTTC,CASSGTGVRYGYTF
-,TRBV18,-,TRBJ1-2,TGTGCCAGCTCACCACTTCTGGAGGTCTCGGGGTATGGCTACACCTTC,CASSPLLEVSGYGYTF
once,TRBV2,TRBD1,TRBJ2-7,TGTGCCAGCAGTCGACAGGGAAGTGAGCAGTACTTC,CASSRQGSEQYF
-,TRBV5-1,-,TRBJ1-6,TGCGCCAGCAGCTCTATCGGGGAAGCCTATAATTCACCCCTCCACTTT,CASSSIGEAYNSPLHF
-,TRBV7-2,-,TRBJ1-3,TGTGCCAGCAGCTTACTTGGGACAAACTCTGGAAACACCATATATTTT,CASSLLGTNSGNTIYF
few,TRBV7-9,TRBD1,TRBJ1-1,TGTGCCAGCAGTTACTTAAGGACAGGGGACACTGAAGCTTTCTTT,CASSYLRTGDTEAFF
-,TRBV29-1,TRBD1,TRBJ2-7,TGCAGCGGGACAGGGTTTTACGAGCAGTACTTC,CSGTGFYEQYF
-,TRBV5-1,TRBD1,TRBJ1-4,TGCGCCAGCAGCAGGGACAGGGGCGGGAATGAAAAACTGTTTTTT,CASSRDRGGNEKLFF
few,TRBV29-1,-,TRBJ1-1,TGCAGCGTTGAGAGGGCCACTGAAGCTTTCTTT,CSVERATEAFF
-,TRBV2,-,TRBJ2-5,TGTGCCAGCAGTGAAGGAGACCAGGTACAAGAGACCCAGTACTTC,CASSEGDQVQETQYF
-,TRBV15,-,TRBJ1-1,TGTGCCACCAGCAGAGATACAGACACTGAAGCTTTCTTT,CATSRDTDTEAFF
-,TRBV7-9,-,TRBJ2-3,TGTGCCAGCAGCTTAGAGGGGGATACGCAGTATTTT,CASSLEGDTQYF
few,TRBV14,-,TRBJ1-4,TGTGCCAGCAGCCAAGAGGGCCGGCGCCTTAATGAAAAACTGTTTTTT,CASSQEGRRLNEKLFF
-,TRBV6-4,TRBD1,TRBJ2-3,TGTGCCAGCAGTGGGGAGACAGGGGACACAGATACGCAGTATTTT,CASSGETGDTDTQYF
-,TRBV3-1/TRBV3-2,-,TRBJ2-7,TGTGCCAGCAGCCAAGGCGTACAGGGCCAAGGCGAGCAGTACTTC,CASSQGVQGQGEQYF
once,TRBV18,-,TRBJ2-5,TGTGCCAGCTCACCTATCGCGCCAGAGACCCAGTACTTC,CASSPIAPETQYF
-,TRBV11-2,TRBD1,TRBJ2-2,TGTGCCAGCAGCCACCGACAGGGGGACAACACCGGGGAGCTGTTTTTT,CASSHRQGDNTGELFF
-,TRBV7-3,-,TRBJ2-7,TGTGCCAGCAGCTTAGAGGGCACGACTTTGCAGTACTTC,CASSLEGTTLQYF
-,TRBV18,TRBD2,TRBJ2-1,TGTGCCAGCTCACCACAAAAAGGAACATCGGCGGGAGGGCAGTTCTTC,CASSPQKGTSAGGQFF
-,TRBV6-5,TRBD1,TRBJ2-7,TGTGCCAGCTACAGGGGTTCCTACGAGCAGTACTTC,CASYRGSYEQYF
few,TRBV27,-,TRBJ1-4,TGTGCCAGCAGTTTTTCCGGTAATGAAAAACTGTTTTTT,CASSFSGNEKLFF
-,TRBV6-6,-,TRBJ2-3,TGTGCCAGCAGTTTCGGGACAGATACGCAGTATTTT,CASSFGTDTQYF
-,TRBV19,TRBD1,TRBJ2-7,TGTGCCAGTAGTAGGGACAGGGGAATTTCCTACGAGCAGTACTTC,CASSRDRGISYEQYF
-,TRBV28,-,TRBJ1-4,TGTGCCAGCAATAGTAATAATGAAAAACTGTTTTTT,CASNSNNEKLFF
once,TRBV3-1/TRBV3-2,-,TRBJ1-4,TGTGCCAGCAGCCAAGCGTTTGAGAAACTGTTTTTT,CASSQAFEKLFF
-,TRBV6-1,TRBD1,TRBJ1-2,TGTGCCAGCAGTGAATTTCGGACAGGGTGGGGCTACACCTTC,CASSEFRTGWGYTF
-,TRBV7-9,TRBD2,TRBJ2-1,TGTGCCAGCAGCCCGGGACTAGCGGGGAATGAGCAGTTCTTC,CASSPGLAGNEQFF
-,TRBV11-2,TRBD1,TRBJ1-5,TGTGCCAGCAGCCCTCAGGGGGCATGGCAGCCCCAGCATTTT,CASSPQGAWQPQHF
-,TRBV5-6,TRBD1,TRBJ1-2,TGTGCCAGCAGCTCGCTGATGGGACAGGGCCGACGCTATGGCTACACCTTC,CASSSLMGQGRRYGYTF
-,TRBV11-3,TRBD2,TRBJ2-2,TGTGCCAGCAGTTTCCTGGCCGGGGGGACCGGGGAGCTGTTTTTT,CASSFLAGGTGELFF
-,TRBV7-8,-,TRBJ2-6,TGTGCCAGCACCCACGGAGCCAGCTCTGGGGCCAACGTCCTGACTTTC,CASTHGASSGANVLTF
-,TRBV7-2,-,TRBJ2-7,TGTGCCAGCAGCTTAGCGGGTAGCGAACAGTACTTC,CASSLAGSEQYF
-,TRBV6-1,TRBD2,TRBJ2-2,TGTGCCAGCAGTGAATACGGGGGGGCGGACACCGGGGAGCTGTTTTTT,CASSEYGGADTGELFF
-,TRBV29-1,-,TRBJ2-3,TGCAGCGTTACAGAACTTGGCACAGATACGCAGTATTTT,CSVTELGTDTQYF
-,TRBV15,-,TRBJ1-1,TGTGCCACCAGCCCCGTCGACAGGATCATGAACACTGAAGCTTTCTTT,CATSPVDRIMNTEAFF